The sequence of this TCR beta chain was determined in a study of CD8+CD57+ T cells in acquired aplastic anemia. Study-wide background: Mean DNA quantity obtained from sorted CD4+ and CD8+ cells was about 3 ug.

Whole-study results and caveats: Patients did not significantly differ from controls in CD8+ Simpson's diversity. Patients and controls had in common 25 to 30 CD8+ CDR3 sequences.

The V end was cut by 1 base, the J end by 4 bases, with 14 bases between. Germline CDR1 and CDR2: SEHNR and FQNEAQ (reference sequence). There are 15 residues in the CDR3. Regarding this clonotype: The target antigen is unknown.

According to the study, genomic DNA was the template for TCR beta VDJ and CDR3 profiling. TCRdb reprocessed the reads via MiXCR and lists one record per CDR3 protein. Of 150,000 to 200,000 distinct CDR3 sequences detected, around 65% appear once; the ten largest clones hold more than 45%. The V and J genes are TRBV7-9 and TRBJ2-7; D gene ambiguous. The sequenced material came from sorted CD4+, CD8+, or CD8+CD57+ T cells (not recorded which) from PBMCs. The receptor was derived from a human donor with severe aplastic anemia or a healthy control (not recorded which). The CDR3 region has the DNA TGTGCCAGCAGCTTAGGAGGCTCCCGGCAATACGAGCAGTACTTC. Its translation: CASSLGGSRQYEQYF.